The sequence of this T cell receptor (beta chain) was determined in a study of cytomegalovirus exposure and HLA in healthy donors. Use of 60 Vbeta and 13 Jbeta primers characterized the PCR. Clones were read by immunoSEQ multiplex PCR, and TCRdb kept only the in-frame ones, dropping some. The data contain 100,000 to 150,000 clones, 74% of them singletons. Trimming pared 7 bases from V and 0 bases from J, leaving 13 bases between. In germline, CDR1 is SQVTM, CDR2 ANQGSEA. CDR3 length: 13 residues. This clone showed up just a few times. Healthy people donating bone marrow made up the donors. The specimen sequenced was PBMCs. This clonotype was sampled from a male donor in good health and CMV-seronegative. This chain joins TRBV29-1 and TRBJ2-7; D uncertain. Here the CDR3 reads CSAGQEGSYEQYF. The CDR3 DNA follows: TGCAGCGCCGGCCAGGAAGGCTCCTACGAGCAGTACTTC.